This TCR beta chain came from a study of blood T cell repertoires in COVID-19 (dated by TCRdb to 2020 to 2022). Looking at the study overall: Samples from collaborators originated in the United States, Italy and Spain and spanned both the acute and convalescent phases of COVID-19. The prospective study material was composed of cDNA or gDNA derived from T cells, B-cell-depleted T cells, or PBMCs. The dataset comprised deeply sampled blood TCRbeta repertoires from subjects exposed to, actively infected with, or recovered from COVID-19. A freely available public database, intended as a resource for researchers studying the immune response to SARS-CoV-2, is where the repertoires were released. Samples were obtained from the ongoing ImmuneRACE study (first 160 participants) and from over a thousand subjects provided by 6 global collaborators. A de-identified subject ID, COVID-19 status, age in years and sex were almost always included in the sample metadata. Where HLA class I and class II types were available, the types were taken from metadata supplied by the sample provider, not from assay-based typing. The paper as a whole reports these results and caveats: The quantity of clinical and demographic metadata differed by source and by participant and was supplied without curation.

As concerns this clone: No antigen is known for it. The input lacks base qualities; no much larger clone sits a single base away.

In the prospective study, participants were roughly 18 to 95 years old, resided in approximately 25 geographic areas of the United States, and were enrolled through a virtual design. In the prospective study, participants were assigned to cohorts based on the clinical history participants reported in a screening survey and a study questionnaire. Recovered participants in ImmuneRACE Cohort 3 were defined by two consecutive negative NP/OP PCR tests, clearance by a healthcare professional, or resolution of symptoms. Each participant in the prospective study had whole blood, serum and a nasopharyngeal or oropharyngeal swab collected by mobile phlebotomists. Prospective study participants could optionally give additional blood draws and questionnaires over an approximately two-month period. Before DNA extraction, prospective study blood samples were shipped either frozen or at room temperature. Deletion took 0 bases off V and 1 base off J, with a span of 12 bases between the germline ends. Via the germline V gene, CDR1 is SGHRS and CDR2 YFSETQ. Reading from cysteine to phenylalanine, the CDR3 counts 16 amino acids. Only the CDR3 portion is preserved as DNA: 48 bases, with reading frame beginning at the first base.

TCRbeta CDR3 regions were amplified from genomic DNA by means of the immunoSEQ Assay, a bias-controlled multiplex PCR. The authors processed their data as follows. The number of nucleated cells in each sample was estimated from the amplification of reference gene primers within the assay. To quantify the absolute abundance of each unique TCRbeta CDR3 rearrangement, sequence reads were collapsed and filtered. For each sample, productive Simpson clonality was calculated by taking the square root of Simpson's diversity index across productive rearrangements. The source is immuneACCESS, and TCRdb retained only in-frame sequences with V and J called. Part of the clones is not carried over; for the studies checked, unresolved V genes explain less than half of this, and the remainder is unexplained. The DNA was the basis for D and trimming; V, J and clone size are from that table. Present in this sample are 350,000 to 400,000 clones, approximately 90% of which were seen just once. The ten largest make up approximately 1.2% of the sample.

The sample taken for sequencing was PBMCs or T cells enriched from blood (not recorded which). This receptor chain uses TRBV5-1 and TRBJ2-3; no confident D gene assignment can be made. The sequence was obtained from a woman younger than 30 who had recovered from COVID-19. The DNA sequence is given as TGCGCCAGCAGCTTGGAGGCGGCCCGGGGCACAGATACGCAGTATTTT. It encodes CASSLEAARGTDTQYF.